Listed below are T cell receptor beta chains from one sample, sequenced in a study of T cell responses to AZD1222 COVID-19 vaccine. Data came from immunoSEQ multiplex PCR; TCRdb stores just in-frame clones and leaves some out. The repertoire consists of 100,000 to 150,000 clones, with roughly nine tenths occurring once and the leading ten covering less than 30%. Sequencing used peripheral blood, obtained on day 0 of AZD1222 vaccination. The receptors were gathered from an adult in good health. The CDR3 runs from the conserved cysteine through the conserved F or W. D genes are given only for firm matches. Clone sizes are given selectively: once, few, many, or a class where the clone is expanded.

v_call	cdr3_length	clone_size	d_call	j_call	cdr3_aa	cdr3_nt
TRBV7-9	14	.	TRBD1	TRBJ1-1	CASRQDRENTEAFF	TGTGCCAGCAGACAAGACAGGGAAAACACTGAAGCTTTCTTT
TRBV3-1/TRBV3-2	15	.	.	TRBJ1-1	CASSQVSGSGTEAFF	TGTGCCAGCAGCCAAGTGTCTGGGAGTGGCACTGAAGCTTTCTTT
TRBV6-5	15	once	TRBD1	TRBJ2-3	CASRPGTVSTDTQYF	TGTGCCAGCAGGCCCGGGACAGTTAGCACAGATACGCAGTATTTT
TRBV3-1/TRBV3-2	15	few	TRBD1	TRBJ1-6	CASSTRTGGASPLHF	TGTGCCAGCAGCACCCGGACAGGGGGAGCTTCACCCCTCCACTTT
TRBV7-2	13	once	.	TRBJ2-3	CASSPRQTDTQYF	TGTGCCAGCAGCCCTCGACAGACAGATACGCAGTATTTT
TRBV7-2	15	.	.	TRBJ2-1	CASSLWGVKGNEQFF	TGTGCCAGCAGCTTATGGGGGGTTAAGGGAAATGAGCAGTTCTTC
TRBV12-3/TRBV12-4	13	.	.	TRBJ1-1	CASSFSAGVEAFF	TGTGCCAGCAGTTTTTCCGCAGGCGTTGAAGCTTTCTTT
TRBV6-1	17	.	.	TRBJ1-5	CASSEAVGTGSNQPQHF	TGTGCCAGCAGTGAAGCAGTGGGTACAGGGAGCAATCAGCCCCAGCATTTT
TRBV2	16	.	TRBD2	TRBJ2-1	CASSEAQERESYEQFF	TGTGCCAGCAGTGAAGCGCAGGAGCGGGAGAGCTATGAGCAGTTCTTC
TRBV7-2	15	.	TRBD1	TRBJ1-5	CASSPWTGINQPQHF	TGTGCCAGCAGCCCCTGGACAGGGATAAATCAGCCCCAGCATTTT
TRBV5-8	14	.	.	TRBJ2-2	CASSRRGNTGELFF	TGTGCCAGCAGCCGCCGGGGGAACACCGGGGAGCTGTTTTTT